This is a list of T cell receptor beta chains from one sample in a study of blood T cell repertoires in COVID-19. TCRdb keeps only in-frame clones here, not all; method: immunoSEQ multiplex PCR. The repertoire includes over 200,000 clones, less than 90% of them detected once, and roughly 0.7% sits in the top ten. Input material: peripheral blood. The receptors shown here come from a middle-aged man with acute or convalescent COVID-19. Each CDR3 is given with its conserved first and last residue. D genes are given only for firm matches. Part of the rows lack a size; the others show once, few, many or a class for expanded clones.

>TRBJ2-4|-|-|TRBV21-1
CASSTKFPGTLQYF
TGTGCCAGCAGCACCAAATTCCCCGGGACTCTGCAGTACTTC
>TRBJ1-6|-|-|TRBV7-3
CASSLISGYNSPLHF
TGTGCCAGCAGCTTAATCTCGGGTTATAATTCACCCCTCCACTTT
>TRBJ1-1|-|TRBD1|TRBV5-1
CASSDRGKAEAFF
TGCGCCAGCAGCGACAGGGGTAAAGCTGAAGCTTTCTTT
>TRBJ2-2|-|-|TRBV6-5
CASSYSGAGWTGELFF
TGTGCCAGCAGTTACTCAGGGGCTGGTTGGACCGGGGAGCTGTTTTTT
>TRBJ2-7|-|TRBD1|TRBV20-1
CSASGQATTYEQYF
TGCAGTGCTAGTGGACAGGCGACCACCTACGAGCAGTACTTC
>TRBJ1-2|-|TRBD1|TRBV9
CASSVVTGGDGYTF
TGTGCCAGCAGCGTAGTGACAGGGGGTGATGGCTACACCTTC
>TRBJ2-7|-|TRBD1|TRBV6-2/TRBV6-3
CASTPGQGYGEQYF
TGTGCCAGCACCCCGGGACAGGGGTACGGCGAGCAGTACTTC
>TRBJ1-1|-|-|TRBV19
CASNKMTEAFF
TGTGCCAGTAACAAGATGACTGAAGCTTTCTTT
>TRBJ2-7|-|-|TRBV10-3
CAIRKFSSYEQYF
TGTGCCATCAGGAAGTTCAGTTCCTACGAGCAGTACTTC
>TRBJ2-7|-|-|TRBV15
CATSAGRTYEQYF
TGTGCCACCAGCGCAGGTCGTACCTACGAGCAGTACTTC
>TRBJ2-1|-|-|TRBV3-1/TRBV3-2
CASSQDFGSPYNEQFF
TGTGCCAGCAGCCAAGATTTCGGGTCTCCCTACAATGAGCAGTTCTTC
>TRBJ1-3|-|-|TRBV28
CASSSPRGSGNTIYF
TGTGCCAGCAGTTCCCCTCGGGGGAGCGGAAACACCATATATTTT
>TRBJ1-1|-|-|TRBV28
CASRTINSRPEAFF
TGTGCCAGCAGAACGATAAACAGTAGACCAGAAGCTTTCTTT
>TRBJ1-6|-|-|TRBV6-5
CASSLGQPYNSPLHF
TGTGCCAGCAGTTTAGGACAGCCCTATAATTCACCCCTCCACTTT
>TRBJ1-2|-|TRBD1|TRBV28
CASSSTGTGLGYTF
TGTGCCAGCAGTTCGACCGGGACAGGGCTTGGCTACACCTTC
>TRBJ1-6|-|-|TRBV6-5
CASSYGTHSPLHF
TGTGCCAGCAGTTACGGGACACATTCACCCCTCCACTTT
>TRBJ2-6|-|TRBD2|TRBV27
CASSPTLAGVPGANVLTF
TGTGCCAGCAGTCCTACACTAGCGGGAGTCCCTGGGGCCAACGTCCTGACTTTC
>TRBJ2-2|-|-|TRBV9
CASSVATSWAGELFF
TGTGCCAGCAGCGTAGCGACTAGTTGGGCCGGGGAGCTGTTTTTT
>TRBJ2-7|-|TRBD2|TRBV5-6
CASSLAGGLYEQYF
TGTGCCAGCAGCTTGGCGGGAGGGTTGTACGAGCAGTACTTC
>TRBJ1-4|-|-|TRBV6-5
CASSGQSNEKLFF
TGTGCCAGCAGCGGACAGTCTAATGAAAAACTGTTTTTT
>TRBJ1-2|-|-|TRBV6-5
CATEAYYGYTF
TGTGCCACCGAAGCCTACTATGGCTACACCTTC
>TRBJ1-3|-|-|TRBV5-6
CASSETGLVSGNTIYF
TGTGCCAGCTCCGAGACAGGCTTAGTCTCTGGAAACACCATATATTTT
>TRBJ2-7|-|-|TRBV6-6
CASSSEGGRTEQYF
TGTGCCAGCAGTTCTGAGGGTGGGAGGACTGAGCAGTACTTC
>TRBJ2-1|-|TRBD2|TRBV7-3
CASSLTSGQYNEQFF
TGTGCCAGCAGCTTAACTAGCGGGCAGTACAATGAGCAGTTCTTC
>TRBJ1-1|once|TRBD1|TRBV27
CASSFYRGGTEAFF
TGTGCCAGCAGTTTTTACAGGGGGGGAACTGAAGCTTTCTTT
>TRBJ2-7|-|-|TRBV19
CASSGGTVWEQYF
TGTGCCAGTAGTGGCGGGACAGTCTGGGAGCAGTACTTC
>TRBJ1-6|-|-|TRBV9
CASSARVGEDSPLHF
TGTGCCAGCAGCGCCCGGGTGGGGGAGGATTCACCCCTCCACTTT
>TRBJ2-7|-|TRBD2|TRBV7-9
CASSKDYGTSGYEQYF
TGTGCCAGCAGCAAAGACTACGGGACTAGCGGCTACGAGCAGTACTTC
>TRBJ1-6|once|-|TRBV6-5
CASSPQSNSPLHF
TGTGCCAGCAGTCCCCAATCCAATTCACCCCTCCACTTT
>TRBJ1-1|-|-|TRBV4-3
CASSQHRGIGSEAFF
TGCGCCAGCAGCCAACATAGGGGAATAGGCTCTGAAGCTTTCTTT
>TRBJ1-4|-|-|TRBV6-5
CASSYSATNEKLFF
TGTGCCAGCAGTTATTCTGCAACTAATGAAAAACTGTTTTTT
>TRBJ1-1|-|TRBD1|TRBV7-8
CASSTRGGQGAPILNTEAFF
TGTGCCAGCAGCACTCGGGGTGGGCAGGGGGCCCCGATCCTGAACACTGAAGCTTTCTTT
>TRBJ1-2|-|-|TRBV27
CASSSGAHNGYTF
TGTGCCAGCAGTTCTGGGGCTCACAATGGCTACACCTTC
>TRBJ1-2|-|-|TRBV15
CATSRDRAGYGYTF
TGTGCCACCAGCAGAGACAGGGCTGGCTATGGCTACACCTTC
>TRBJ1-3|-|-|TRBV3-1/TRBV3-2
CASSQDLGVGNTIYF
TGTGCCAGCAGCCAAGATCTAGGGGTCGGAAACACCATATATTTT
>TRBJ1-1|-|-|TRBV15
CATSMTFKEAFF
TGTGCCACCAGCATGACTTTTAAAGAAGCTTTCTTT
>TRBJ2-5|-|-|TRBV7-7
CASSSLGGETQYF
TGTGCCAGCAGCTCACTAGGCGGCGAGACCCAGTACTTC
>TRBJ1-6|-|-|TRBV4-2
CASSQEGGEIVSPLHF
TGTGCCAGCAGCCAAGAAGGGGGGGAAATAGTTTCACCCCTCCACTTT
>TRBJ2-7|-|TRBD1|TRBV7-9
CASSPTGTGGYEQYF
TGTGCCAGCAGCCCGACAGGGACAGGGGGCTACGAGCAGTACTTC
>TRBJ2-2|-|TRBD1|TRBV18
CASSPRGPNTGELFF
TGTGCCAGCTCACCCAGGGGGCCCAACACCGGGGAGCTGTTTTTT
>TRBJ1-1|-|-|TRBV6-5
CASSVAPQGRSEAFF
TGTGCCAGCAGCGTAGCACCACAGGGCCGGAGTGAAGCTTTCTTT
>TRBJ1-1|few|-|TRBV6-5
CASNAGAQTEAFF
TGTGCCAGCAATGCGGGAGCTCAGACTGAAGCTTTCTTT
>TRBJ1-1|-|-|TRBV19
CASSSGIDMNTEAFF
TGTGCCAGTAGTTCAGGGATTGATATGAACACTGAAGCTTTCTTT
>TRBJ1-4|-|-|TRBV5-1
CASSPSPDKSYEKLFF
TGCGCCAGCAGCCCCAGCCCCGACAAATCCTATGAAAAACTGTTTTTT
>TRBJ2-2|once|-|TRBV6-5
CASSMSTGELFF
TGTGCCAGCAGTATGAGCACCGGGGAGCTGTTTTTT
>TRBJ2-7|-|-|TRBV9
CASSASGGGYEQYF
TGTGCCAGCAGCGCTAGCGGAGGGGGCTACGAGCAGTACTTC
>TRBJ2-5|once|TRBD1|TRBV6-2/TRBV6-3
CASRYSNRGAETQYF
TGTGCCAGCAGATACTCCAACAGGGGGGCAGAGACCCAGTACTTC
>TRBJ2-3|-|TRBD2|TRBV4-1
CASSEDRSLGGGIGKTDTQYF
TGCGCCAGCAGCGAAGACCGCTCGTTGGGGGGGGGTATCGGGAAAACAGATACGCAGTATTTT
>TRBJ2-7|few|TRBD2|TRBV29-1
CSVRVGGLASEQYF
TGCAGCGTTCGCGTAGGGGGACTAGCTTCCGAGCAGTACTTC
>TRBJ2-3|-|TRBD1|TRBV5-8
CASSQGTVDTQYF
TGTGCCAGCAGCCAAGGGACAGTAGATACGCAGTATTTT
>TRBJ2-1|-|-|TRBV5-1
CASSFYQASYNEQFF
TGCGCCAGCAGCTTTTACCAAGCCTCCTACAATGAGCAGTTCTTC
>TRBJ2-1|once|TRBD1|TRBV4-1
CASSQDRDSYTNSYNEQFF
TGCGCCAGCAGCCAAGATAGGGACAGTTATACCAACTCCTACAATGAGCAGTTCTTC
>TRBJ1-4|-|-|TRBV5-4
CASLAKGANEKLFF
TGTGCCAGCTTGGCTAAAGGGGCTAATGAAAAACTGTTTTTT
>TRBJ2-7|-|-|TRBV11-2
CAIGGRGTYEQYF
TGTGCCATCGGGGGGCGGGGAACCTACGAGCAGTACTTC